The 21 T cell receptor beta chains reported below all come from one sample, sequenced in a study of blood T cell repertoires in COVID-19. TCRdb's table, derived via immunoSEQ multiplex PCR, lists solely in-frame clones and lacks some. The data show roughly 200,000 clones, around 89% seen once. The sequenced material came from PBMCs or T cells enriched from blood (not recorded which). All receptors derive from a man aged 30-40 years who had recovered from COVID-19.

V usage is TRBV5-4 and J usage is TRBJ2-1, with 11 bases that match TRBD2. CDR1 and CDR2 from the germline V gene are SGHNT and YYREEE (reference sequence). V shed 5 bases, J shed 5 bases, and the junction held 6 bases outside the gene matches. This CDR3 region has 15 residues. CDR3 protein: CASRPGTSGNNEQFF. CDR3 DNA: TGTGCCAGCAGACCCGGGACTAGCGGAAACAATGAGCAGTTCTTC.

This chain connects TRBV6-1 to TRBJ2-1; no clear D. CDR1 is MNHNS, CDR2 SASEGT, per germline. Trimming shortened V by 3 bases and J by 9 bases, and 6 bases separated the two germline ends. This CDR3 has 11 amino acids. The CDR3 DNA reads TGTGCCAGCAGTGACAGTGGTGAGCAGTTCTTC. As protein: CASSDSGEQFF.

The chain joins TRBV5-1 to TRBJ1-2; D is unresolved. V was trimmed by 0 bases and J by 2 bases, leaving 8 bases between them. This CDR3 comprises 14 residues. Germline V lookup: CDR1 SGHRS, CDR2 YFSETQ. CDR3 protein: CASSLERANYGYTF. CDR3 in DNA: TGCGCCAGCAGCTTGGAGCGGGCCAACTATGGCTACACCTTC.

The chain couples TRBV6-1 to TRBJ1-5, with D perhaps matching TRBD1 (5 bases). Germline values: CDR1 MNHNS, CDR2 SASEGT. The CDR3 is 14 residues long. V dropped 3 bases and J dropped 6 bases, with 12 bases sitting between them. This CDR3 is CASSDGRVVQPQHF. In nucleotides, the CDR3 is TGTGCCAGCAGTGATGGCAGGGTGGTTCAGCCCCAGCATTTT.

This clone was seen once. The chain has TRBV5-1 and TRBJ1-1; TRBD1 is a possible D gene (5 bases). The ends were cut back, 5 bases at V and 1 base at J, with 12 bases in the middle. CDR3 length: 14 amino acids. Germline CDR1 reads SGHRS; CDR2 reads YFSETQ. CDR3 DNA: TGCGCCAGCAGGGGAGGGACGGGGAACACTGAAGCTTTCTTT. It encodes CASRGGTGNTEAFF.

V gene TRBV3-1 (or the pseudogene TRBV3-2) combines with J gene TRBJ2-1; the D gene is possibly TRBD1 (5 bases). Germline V gene lookup returns CDR1 LGHDT and CDR2 YNNKEL (reference sequence). The CDR3 sequence is 16 residues long. With 0 bases removed from V and 1 base from J, the gap between germline ends came to 10 bases. The CDR3: CASSQDGRQSYNEQFF. The CDR3 DNA sequence: TGTGCCAGCAGCCAAGATGGGCGACAGTCCTACAATGAGCAGTTCTTC.

This clone was detected once. This chain joins TRBV27 and TRBJ2-3; TRBD1 agrees at 7 bases. The CDR3 spans 15 residues. After removal of 0 bases from V and 3 bases from J, the junction contained 3 bases not matched to a gene. In germline, CDR1 is MNHEY, CDR2 SMNVEV (reference sequence). The CDR3 nucleotides are TGTGCCAGCAGTTTATCGAACAGGGGTACAGATACGCAGTATTTT. Translating it yields CASSLSNRGTDTQYF.

The rearrangement uses TRBV10-3 and TRBJ2-6; 8 nucleotides align to TRBD1. J gave up 2 bases and V 10 bases, and 13 bases lay outside the gene matches. Germline V lookup: CDR1 ENHRY, CDR2 SYGVKD. This CDR3 has 17 amino acids. This CDR3 reads CATGARAGGTGANVLTF. The CDR3, as DNA: TGTGCCACCGGGGCCCGGGCAGGGGGCACTGGGGCCAACGTCCTGACTTTC.

This rearrangement joins TRBV7-8 to TRBJ2-1, with TRBD2 matching 9 bases. This CDR3 has 16 residues. Germline values: CDR1 SGHVS, CDR2 FQNEAQ. V dropped 4 bases and J dropped 10; count of bases not matched to a gene: 14. Written as DNA, the CDR3 is TGTGCCAGCAGCTCTATTCGATTGAAGGGACTAGCAGAGCAGTTCTTC. Amino acids: CASSSIRLKGLAEQFF.

This clone was seen a handful of times. The rearrangement joins TRBV10-1 to TRBJ2-2; 10 bases are a match to TRBD1. The V gene's germline CDR1 is WNHNN and CDR2 SYGVQD (reference sequence). The CDR3 is made up of 15 amino acids. With V trimmed by 5 bases and J by 5 bases, 5 bases remained unmatched. CDR3 region: CASSLGTGETGELFF. In DNA, the CDR3 is TGCGCCAGCAGTCTCGGGACAGGGGAAACCGGGGAGCTGTTTTTT.

This CDR3 reads CASSLASQGTEAFF. Written as DNA, the CDR3 is TGTGCCAGCAGCTTAGCGTCACAGGGCACTGAAGCTTTCTTT. This rearrangement joins TRBV7-2 to TRBJ1-1, with D maybe TRBD1 (6 bases). CDR3 length: 14 residues. Trimming removed 0 bases at V and 4 bases at J, with 9 bases between. Germline V CDR1 and CDR2: SGHTA, FQGNSA.

J is TRBJ2-3 and V is TRBV5-1, with 8 bases identical to TRBD2. CDR3 size: 15 residues. V was clipped by 4 bases and J by 1 base; unmatched bases: 5. Germline CDR1 SGHRS, CDR2 YFSETQ. The DNA of the CDR3 is TGCGCCAGCAGCCGTAGCGGGACTGGCACAGATACGCAGTATTTT. Its translation: CASSRSGTGTDTQYF.

The chain joins TRBV7-9 to TRBJ2-7; D is perhaps TRBD1 (5 bases). The CDR3 has 14 amino acids. Looked up from germline, CDR1 is SEHNR and CDR2 is FQNEAQ (reference sequence). Between the trimmed V and J ends, which lost 2 bases and 1 base, there was a span of 9 bases. The CDR3 DNA sequence: TGTGCCAGCAGCTTACTGGACAAGTCCTACGAGCAGTACTTC. Translating it yields CASSLLDKSYEQYF.

V usage is TRBV5-4 and J usage is TRBJ2-3; possible D gene TRBD1, 6 bases. V was pared by 0 bases and J by 0 bases, with 11 bases between. The germline V gene encodes CDR1 SGHNT and CDR2 YYREEE (reference sequence). This CDR3 is 16 amino acids long. Written as DNA, the CDR3 is TGTGCCAGCAGCTTGGGTCTCAGGGGAAGCACAGATACGCAGTATTTT. This translates into CASSLGLRGSTDTQYF.

This chain connects TRBV28 to TRBJ1-2; D might be TRBD1 (6 bases). Germline CDR1 reads MDHEN; CDR2 reads SYDVKM. This CDR3 comprises 13 residues. Between the trimmed V and J ends, which lost 2 bases and 5 bases, there was a span of 9 bases. CDR3 region: CASSLNRAYGYTF. The CDR3 DNA sequence: TGTGCCAGCAGTTTAAACAGGGCATATGGCTACACCTTC.

V gene TRBV7-2 combines with J gene TRBJ1-2, with 7 bases lining up with TRBD1. Germline CDR1 is SGHTA and CDR2 is FQGNSA. This CDR3 spans 13 amino acids. V was pared by 6 bases and J by 3 bases, with 4 bases of the junction left unmatched. CDR3 in DNA: TGTGCCAGCAGTCTAACAGGGGACTATGGCTACACCTTC. Protein product: CASSLTGDYGYTF.

This chain uses TRBV29-1 with TRBJ1-1, with a possible D match to TRBD1 (5 bases). The germline V gene encodes CDR1 SQVTM and CDR2 ANQGSEA. The V end lost 6 bases, the J end lost 8 bases, and 19 bases lay between the germline ends. This CDR3 comprises 13 residues. This CDR3 reads CSVGVWGEGEAFF. The CDR3 region has the DNA TGCAGCGTGGGCGTATGGGGGGAGGGCGAAGCTTTCTTT.

The chain employs TRBV29-1 and TRBJ2-5; possible D gene TRBD2, 5 bases. The V end was cut by 2 bases, the J end by 4 bases, with 11 bases between. From germline, CDR1 is SQVTM and CDR2 ANQGSEA. This CDR3 comprises 13 residues. The CDR3 nucleotides read TGCAGCGTTGAAACGAGGGTGGGAGAGACCCAGTACTTC. This sequence encodes CSVETRVGETQYF.

The chain employs TRBV6-5 and TRBJ1-2; TRBD1 might be the D (6 bases). Trimming took 6 bases from V and 4 from J, leaving 18 bases between them. Germline CDR1 MNHEY, CDR2 SVGAGI. This CDR3 contains 15 residues. CDR3 nucleotide sequence: TGTGCCAGCAGCCTACAGGGCGGCTATGGCTATGGCTACACCTTC. Amino acid sequence: CASSLQGGYGYGYTF.

The genes are TRBV5-1 and TRBJ2-5; the match to TRBD2 covers 8 bases. Germline V gives CDR1 SGHRS, CDR2 YFSETQ. V was clipped by 3 bases and J by 1 base; unmatched bases: 2. The CDR3 sequence is 14 residues long. The CDR3: CASSSGRAQETQYF. The CDR3 DNA follows: TGCGCCAGCAGCTCCGGGAGGGCCCAAGAGACCCAGTACTTC.

The chain combines TRBV12-3 or TRBV12-4 with TRBJ2-1; D is possibly TRBD1 (6 bases). The germline V and J ends were trimmed by 5 bases and 5 bases, with 10 bases remaining between them. This CDR3 region has 13 residues. The CDR3 sequence: CASSIGQHNEQFF. As DNA, the CDR3 is TGTGCCAGCAGTATAGGACAGCACAATGAGCAGTTCTTC.